This T cell receptor (beta chain) appears in the sequencing data of a study of shared clonotypes between healthy human individuals. This table comes from immunoSEQ multiplex PCR, and its TCRdb copy is limited to in-frame clones, with some not included. The repertoire has under 750,000 clones, 72% of them found once; the top ten carry about 1.8%. The germline V gene encodes CDR1 MNHEY and CDR2 SVGAGI. The ends lost 5 bases at V and 1 base at J; junction bases unmatched: 5. CDR3 length equals 15 residues. The specimen sequenced was memory CD4+ T cells sorted from blood. Noted subset: CD45RA-negative fraction. The chain combines TRBV6-5 with TRBJ1-1; TRBD1 aligns across 9 bases. The TCR comes from a woman aged 25-40 years in good health. The CDR3 loop reads CASSKQGARNTEAFF. The DNA for the CDR3 is TGTGCCAGCAGTAAACAGGGGGCGCGGAACACTGAAGCTTTCTTT.